This T cell receptor beta chain is drawn from a study of blood T cell repertoires in COVID-19. Across the whole study: There were acute and convalescent COVID-19 samples, and they came from the United States, Italy and Spain. PBMCs, B-cell-depleted T cells, or T cells were the source of the cDNA or gDNA that made up the material.

This clone was observed a handful of times. V trimming: 5 bases; J trimming: 5 bases; junction bases outside the gene matches: 10. Germline CDR1 and CDR2: MDHEN and SYDVKM. The CDR3 length is 15 residues. Original analysis: For nucleated cells, counts were estimated from reference gene primer amplification. Some clones are missing from TCRdb's copy, which holds only in-frame ones; the method was immunoSEQ multiplex PCR. V, J and clone size reflect that table, while D and trimming were determined from the DNA. Among 390,000 or so clones, about 87% were seen once, and the ten largest hold 10%. The rearrangement uses TRBV28 and TRBJ2-5; 8 bases line up with TRBD1. Sequenced: peripheral blood. The TCR comes from a woman aged 25 to 45 with COVID-19, enrolled during active disease. CDR3 bases: TGTGCCAGCAGTGACCGACAGGGGCGGTGGGAGACCCAGTACTTC. Amino acids: CASSDRQGRWETQYF.